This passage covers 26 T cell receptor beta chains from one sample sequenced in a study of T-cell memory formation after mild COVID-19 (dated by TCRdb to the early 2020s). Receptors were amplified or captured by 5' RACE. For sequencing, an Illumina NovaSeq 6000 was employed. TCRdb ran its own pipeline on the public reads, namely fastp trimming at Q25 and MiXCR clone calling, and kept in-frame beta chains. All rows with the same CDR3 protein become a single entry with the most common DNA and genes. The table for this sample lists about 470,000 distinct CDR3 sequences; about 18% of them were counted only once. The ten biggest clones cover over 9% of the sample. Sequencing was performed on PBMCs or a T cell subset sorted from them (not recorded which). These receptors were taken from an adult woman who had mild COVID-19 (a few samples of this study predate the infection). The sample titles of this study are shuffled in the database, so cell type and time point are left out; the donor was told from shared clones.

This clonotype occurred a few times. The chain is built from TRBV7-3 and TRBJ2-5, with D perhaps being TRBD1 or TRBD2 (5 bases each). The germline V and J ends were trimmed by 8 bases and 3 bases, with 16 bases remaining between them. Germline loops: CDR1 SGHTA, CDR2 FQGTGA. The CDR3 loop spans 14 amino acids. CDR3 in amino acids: CASSLWGREETQYF. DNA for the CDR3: TGTGCCAGCTCCCTATGGGGACGGGAAGAGACCCAGTACTTC.

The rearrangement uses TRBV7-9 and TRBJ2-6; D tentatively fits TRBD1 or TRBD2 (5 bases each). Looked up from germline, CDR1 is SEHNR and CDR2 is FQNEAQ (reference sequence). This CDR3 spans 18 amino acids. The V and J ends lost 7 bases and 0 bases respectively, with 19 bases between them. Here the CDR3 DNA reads TGTGCCAGCATCAAAGGGACGTCAATAAGCTCTGGGGCCAACGTCCTGACTTTC. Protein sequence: CASIKGTSISSGANVLTF.

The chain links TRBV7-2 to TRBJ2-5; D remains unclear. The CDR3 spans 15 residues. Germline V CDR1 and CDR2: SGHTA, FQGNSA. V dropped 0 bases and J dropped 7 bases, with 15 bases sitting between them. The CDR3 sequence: CASSLAADISGTQYF. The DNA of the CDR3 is TGTGCCAGCAGCTTAGCGGCGGATATTTCGGGGACCCAGTACTTC.

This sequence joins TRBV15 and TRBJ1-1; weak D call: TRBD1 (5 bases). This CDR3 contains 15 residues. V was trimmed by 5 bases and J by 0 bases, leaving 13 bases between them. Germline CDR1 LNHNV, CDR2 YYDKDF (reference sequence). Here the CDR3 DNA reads TGTGCCACCAGCTCAAAAAGGGGAGTGAACACTGAAGCTTTCTTT. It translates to CATSSKRGVNTEAFF.

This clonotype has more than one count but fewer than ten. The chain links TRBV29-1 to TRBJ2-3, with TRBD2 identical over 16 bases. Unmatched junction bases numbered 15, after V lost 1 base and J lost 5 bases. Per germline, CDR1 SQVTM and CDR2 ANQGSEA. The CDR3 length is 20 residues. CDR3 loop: CSVEGIPGLAGGTTGDTQYF. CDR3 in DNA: TGCAGCGTTGAAGGTATCCCGGGACTAGCGGGAGGGACAACGGGAGATACGCAGTATTTT.

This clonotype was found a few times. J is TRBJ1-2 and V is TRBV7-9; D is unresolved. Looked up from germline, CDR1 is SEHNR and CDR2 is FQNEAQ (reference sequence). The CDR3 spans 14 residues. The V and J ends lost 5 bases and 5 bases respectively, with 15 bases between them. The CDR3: CASSSFTALYGYTF. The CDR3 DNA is TGTGCCAGCAGCAGCTTCACAGCTTTATATGGCTACACCTTC.

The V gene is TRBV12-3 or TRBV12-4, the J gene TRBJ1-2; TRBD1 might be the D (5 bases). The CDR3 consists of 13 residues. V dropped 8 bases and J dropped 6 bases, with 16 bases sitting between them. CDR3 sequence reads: CASGWKGSNGYTF. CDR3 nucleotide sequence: TGTGCCAGCGGGTGGAAGGGGAGTAATGGCTACACCTTC.

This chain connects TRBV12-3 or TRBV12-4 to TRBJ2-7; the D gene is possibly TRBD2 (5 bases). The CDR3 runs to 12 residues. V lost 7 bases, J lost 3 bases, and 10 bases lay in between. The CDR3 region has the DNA TGTGCCAGCAAACGGGAAAACTACGAGCAGTACTTC. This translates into CASKRENYEQYF.

CDR3 bases: TGTGCTAGTGGTACCACGGGACAGGGATGGCACGGGGAGCTGTTTTTT. Its protein is CASGTTGQGWHGELFF. V and J are TRBV12-5 and TRBJ2-2; 9 positions agree with TRBD1. CDR3 size: 16 residues. The ends lost 5 bases at V and 7 bases at J; junction bases unmatched: 11. Germline CDR1 reads LGHNT; CDR2 reads FRNRAP.

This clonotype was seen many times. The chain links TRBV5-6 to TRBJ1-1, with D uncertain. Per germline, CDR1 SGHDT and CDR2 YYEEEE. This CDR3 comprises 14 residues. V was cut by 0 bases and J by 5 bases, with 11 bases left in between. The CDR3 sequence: CASSLVGPGTEAFF. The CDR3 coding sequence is TGTGCCAGCAGCTTGGTGGGCCCTGGGACTGAAGCTTTCTTT.

The chain's CDR3 is CASSQDPRGLGLASTGELFF. CDR3 nucleotide sequence: TGCGCCAGCAGCCAAGATCCGCGGGGGCTGGGACTAGCGTCTACCGGGGAGCTGTTTTTT. This chain links TRBV4-1 with TRBJ2-2; 10 bases match TRBD2. From germline, CDR1 is MGHRA and CDR2 YSYEKL. The CDR3 extends over 20 amino acids. V was clipped by 0 bases and J by 5 bases; unmatched bases: 15.

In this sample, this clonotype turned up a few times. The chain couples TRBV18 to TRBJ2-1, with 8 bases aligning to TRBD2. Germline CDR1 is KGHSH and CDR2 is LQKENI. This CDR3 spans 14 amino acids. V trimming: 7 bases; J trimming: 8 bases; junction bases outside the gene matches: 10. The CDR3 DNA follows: TGTGCCAGCTTTGATGCGGGAGGAGGTGATGAGCAGTTCTTC. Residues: CASFDAGGGDEQFF. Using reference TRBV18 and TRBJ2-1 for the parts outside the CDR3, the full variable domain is NAGVMQNPRHLVRRRGQEARLRCSPMKGHSHVYWYRQLPEEGLKFMVYLQKENIIDESGMPKERFSAEFPKEGPSILRIQQVVRGDSAAYFCASFDAGGGDEQFFGPGTRLTVL.

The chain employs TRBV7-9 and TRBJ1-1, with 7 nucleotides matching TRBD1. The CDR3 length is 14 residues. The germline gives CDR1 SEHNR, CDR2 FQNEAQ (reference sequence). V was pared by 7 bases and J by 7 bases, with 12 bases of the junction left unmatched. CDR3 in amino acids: CASTLGTVDVEAFF. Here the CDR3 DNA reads TGTGCCAGCACCCTGGGGACAGTCGACGTTGAAGCTTTCTTT.

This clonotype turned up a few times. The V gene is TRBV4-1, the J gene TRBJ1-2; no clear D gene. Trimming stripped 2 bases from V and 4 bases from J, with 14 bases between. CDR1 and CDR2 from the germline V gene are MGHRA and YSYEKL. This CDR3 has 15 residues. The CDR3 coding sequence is TGCGCCAGCAGCCAACTAAATACAGCCGGCTATGGCTACACCTTC. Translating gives CASSQLNTAGYGYTF.

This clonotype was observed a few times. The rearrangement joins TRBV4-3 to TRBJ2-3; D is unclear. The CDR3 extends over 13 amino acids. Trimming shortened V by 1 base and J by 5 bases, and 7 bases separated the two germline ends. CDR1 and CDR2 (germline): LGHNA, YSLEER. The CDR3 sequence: CASSQGVVDTQYF. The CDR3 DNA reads TGCGCCAGCAGCCAAGGGGTGGTAGATACGCAGTATTTT.

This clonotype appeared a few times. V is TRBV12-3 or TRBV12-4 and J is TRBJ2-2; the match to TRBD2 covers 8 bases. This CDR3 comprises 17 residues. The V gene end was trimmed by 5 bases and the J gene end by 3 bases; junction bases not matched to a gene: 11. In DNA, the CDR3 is TGTGCCAGCAGTCCCCGAGGAACAGCGGGGGACACCGGGGAGCTGTTTTTT. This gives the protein CASSPRGTAGDTGELFF.

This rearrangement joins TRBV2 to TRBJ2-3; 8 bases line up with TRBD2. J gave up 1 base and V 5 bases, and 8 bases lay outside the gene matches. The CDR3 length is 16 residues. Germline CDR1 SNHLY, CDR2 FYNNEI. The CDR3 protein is CASSSNRGGGTDTQYF. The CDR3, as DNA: TGTGCCAGCAGTTCCAATCGGGGGGGTGGCACAGATACGCAGTATTTT. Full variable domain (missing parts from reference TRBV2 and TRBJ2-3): EPEVTQTPSHQVTQMGQEVILRCVPISNHLYFYWYRQILGQKVEFLVSFYNNEISEKSEIFDDQFSVERPDGSNFTLKIRSTKLEDSAMYFCASSSNRGGGTDTQYFGPGTRLTVL.

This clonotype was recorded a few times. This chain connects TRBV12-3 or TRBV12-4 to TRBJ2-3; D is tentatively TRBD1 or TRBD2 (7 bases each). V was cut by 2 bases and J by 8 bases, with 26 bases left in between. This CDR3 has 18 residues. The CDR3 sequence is CASSLNAARGGLRGTQYF. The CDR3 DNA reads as TGTGCCAGCAGTTTAAACGCGGCCAGGGGGGGCCTGAGGGGTACGCAGTATTTT.

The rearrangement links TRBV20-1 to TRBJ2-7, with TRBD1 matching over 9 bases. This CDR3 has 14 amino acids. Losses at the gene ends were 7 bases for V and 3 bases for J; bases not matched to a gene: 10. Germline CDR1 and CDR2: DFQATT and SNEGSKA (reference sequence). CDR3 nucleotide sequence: TGCAGTGGGACGAGGACAGGGGAAATCTACGAGCAGTACTTC. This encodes CSGTRTGEIYEQYF.

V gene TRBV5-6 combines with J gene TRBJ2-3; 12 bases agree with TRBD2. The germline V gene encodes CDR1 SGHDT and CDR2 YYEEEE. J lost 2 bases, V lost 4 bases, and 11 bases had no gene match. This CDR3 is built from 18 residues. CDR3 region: CASSPTSGLAGFTDTQYF. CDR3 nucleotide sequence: TGTGCCAGCAGCCCCACGAGCGGACTAGCGGGATTCACAGATACGCAGTATTTT.

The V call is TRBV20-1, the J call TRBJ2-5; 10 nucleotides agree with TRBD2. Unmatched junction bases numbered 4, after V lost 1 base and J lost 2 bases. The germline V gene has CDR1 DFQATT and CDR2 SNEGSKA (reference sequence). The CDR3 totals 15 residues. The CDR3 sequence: CSARGLAGEQETQYF. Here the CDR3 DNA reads TGCAGTGCTAGAGGGCTAGCGGGGGAGCAAGAGACCCAGTACTTC.

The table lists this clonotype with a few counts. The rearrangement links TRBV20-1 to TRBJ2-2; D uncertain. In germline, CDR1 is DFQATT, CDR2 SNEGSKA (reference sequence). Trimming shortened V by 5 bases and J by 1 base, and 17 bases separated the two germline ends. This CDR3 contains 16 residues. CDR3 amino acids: CSARLSGRKNTGELFF. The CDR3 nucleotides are TGCAGTGCTCGTTTGTCTGGGCGGAAGAACACCGGGGAGCTGTTTTTT.

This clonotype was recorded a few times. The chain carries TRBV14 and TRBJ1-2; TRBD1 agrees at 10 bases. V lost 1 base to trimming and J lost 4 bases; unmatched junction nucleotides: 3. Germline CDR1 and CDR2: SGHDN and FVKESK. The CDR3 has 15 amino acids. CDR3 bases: TGTGCCAGCAGCCAAGCCGGACAGGGGGTCTATGGCTACACCTTC. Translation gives CASSQAGQGVYGYTF.

The CDR3 DNA sequence: TGTGCCAGCAGTTACCAACTAGCGGGAGATGAGCAGTTCTTC. Amino acids: CASSYQLAGDEQFF. V and J are TRBV6-5 and TRBJ2-1; 11 bases match TRBD2. Trimming removed 2 bases from V and 8 bases from J; junction bases left unmatched: 2. The CDR3 runs 14 residues. Germline V gene sequence: CDR1 MNHEY, CDR2 SVGAGI.

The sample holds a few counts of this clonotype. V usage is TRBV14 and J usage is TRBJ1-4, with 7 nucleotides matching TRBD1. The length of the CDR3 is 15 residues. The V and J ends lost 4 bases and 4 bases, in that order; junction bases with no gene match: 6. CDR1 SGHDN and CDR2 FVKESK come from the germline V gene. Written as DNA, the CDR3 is TGTGCCAGCAGCCGACGGACAGGACTTAATGAAAAACTGTTTTTT. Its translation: CASSRRTGLNEKLFF.

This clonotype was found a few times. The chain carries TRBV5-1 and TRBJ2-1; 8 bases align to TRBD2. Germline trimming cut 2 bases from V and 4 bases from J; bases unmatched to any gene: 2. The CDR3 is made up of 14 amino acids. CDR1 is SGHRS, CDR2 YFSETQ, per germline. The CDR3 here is CASSFLAGYNEQFF. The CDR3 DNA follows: TGCGCCAGCAGCTTCCTAGCGGGTTACAATGAGCAGTTCTTC.